The rows below give T cell receptor beta chains drawn from one sample of a study of T cells after yellow fever vaccination. TCRdb recomputed calls from the 5' RACE reads with MiXCR, one row per CDR3 protein. The table has about 300,000 distinct CDR3 sequences, about 6.6% seen once. The source material was PBMCs, sampled around 45 days after the first yellow fever vaccination. The receptors derive from a man younger than 35 who received the YFV17D yellow fever vaccine. Each CDR3 is given with its conserved first and last residue. D genes are given only for firm matches. Not every row has a clone size; where given, it reads once, few, many or a size class.

clone size	J gene	V gene	D gene	CDR3 DNA	CDR3 protein
many	TRBJ2-1	TRBV5-1	NA	TGCGCCAGCAGCTTGGGGCGGGGGCCCTACAATGAGCAGTTCTTC	CASSLGRGPYNEQFF
many	TRBJ2-4	TRBV11-2	TRBD1	TGTGCCAGCAGCCCCATGGGACAGGGAAGGCGCATTCAGTACTTC	CASSPMGQGRRIQYF
NA	TRBJ2-7	TRBV7-8	NA	TGTGCCAGCAGCTTAGCGGGACGGTCCTCCTACGAGCAGTACTTC	CASSLAGRSSYEQYF
NA	TRBJ1-1	TRBV7-2	NA	TGTGCCAGCAGCTCCACGGGGCGGAGGACTGAAGCTTTCTTT	CASSSTGRRTEAFF
NA	TRBJ2-3	TRBV4-1	NA	TGCGCCAGCAGCTACCCCCAGGACGGGACTAGCACAGATACGCAGTATTTT	CASSYPQDGTSTDTQYF
few	TRBJ2-5	TRBV20-1	NA	TGCAGTGCTAGAACGGGACAAACCCAGTACTTC	CSARTGQTQYF
few	TRBJ2-3	TRBV15	NA	TGTGCCACCAGCAGAGATCAGGCCACAGATACGCAGTATTTT	CATSRDQATDTQYF
few	TRBJ2-3	TRBV7-3	NA	TGTGCCAGCAGTCGGGACTCTCCGGATACGCAGTATTTT	CASSRDSPDTQYF
few	TRBJ2-1	TRBV4-3	TRBD1	TGCGCCAGCAGCCAAGGGGAGACAGGGGGTGAGCAGTTCTTC	CASSQGETGGEQFF
NA	TRBJ2-1	TRBV10-3	TRBD1	TGTGCCATCAGTGAGTCCAGGACAGGGCAGTTCTTC	CAISESRTGQFF
NA	TRBJ1-6	TRBV20-1	TRBD1	TGCAGTGCTTCGCCGGGACAGGGAAATTCACCCCTCCACTTT	CSASPGQGNSPLHF
NA	TRBJ2-3	TRBV6-5	TRBD2	TGTGCCAGCAGTTACCCCGGGCTAGCGGGGCGAACAGATACGCAGTATTTT	CASSYPGLAGRTDTQYF
few	TRBJ2-7	TRBV20-1	NA	TGCAGTGCAATCGGGACGCAGAGCTCCTACGAGCAGTACTTC	CSAIGTQSSYEQYF
NA	TRBJ2-5	TRBV27	NA	TGTGCCAGCAGATTAGGAGTCGCACCTCCGAGTGAGACCCAGTACTTC	CASRLGVAPPSETQYF
few	TRBJ1-1	TRBV7-3	NA	TGTGCCAGCAGCTTAAATCCCGACGGTGCCGGATCGAACACTGAAGCTTTCTTT	CASSLNPDGAGSNTEAFF
NA	TRBJ2-3	TRBV6-4	TRBD2	TGTGCCAGCAGTGACTCTAGCGGGGGGGCCACAGATACGCAGTATTTT	CASSDSSGGATDTQYF
NA	TRBJ1-2	TRBV20-1	NA	TGCAGTGCCCCCAGGACAGAAAACTATGGCTACACCTTC	CSAPRTENYGYTF
many	TRBJ2-3	TRBV20-1	NA	TGCAGTGCTCCTAACCGGGACAGCACAGATACGCAGTATTTT	CSAPNRDSTDTQYF